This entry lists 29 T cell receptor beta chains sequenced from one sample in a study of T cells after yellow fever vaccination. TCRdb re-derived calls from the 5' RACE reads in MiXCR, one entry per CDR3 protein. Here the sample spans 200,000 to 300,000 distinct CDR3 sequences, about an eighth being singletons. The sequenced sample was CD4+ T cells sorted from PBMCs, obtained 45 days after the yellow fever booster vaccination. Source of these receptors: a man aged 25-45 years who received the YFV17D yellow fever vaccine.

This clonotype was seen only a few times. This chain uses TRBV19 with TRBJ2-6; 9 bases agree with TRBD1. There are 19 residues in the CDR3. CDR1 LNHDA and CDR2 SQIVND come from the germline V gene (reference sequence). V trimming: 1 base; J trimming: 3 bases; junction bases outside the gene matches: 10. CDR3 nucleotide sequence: TGTGCCAGTAGTATAGGTGGATGGAGGACAGGGGTTGGGGCCAACGTCCTGACTTTC. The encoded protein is CASSIGGWRTGVGANVLTF. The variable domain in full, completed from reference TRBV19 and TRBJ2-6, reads DGGITQSPKYLFRKEGQNVTLSCEQNLNHDAMYWYRQDPGQGLRLIYYSQIVNDFQKGDIAEGYSVSREKKESFPLTVTSAQKNPTAFYLCASSIGGWRTGVGANVLTFGAGSRLTVL.

The CDR3 reads CASSYRTRFQETQYF. The CDR3 coding sequence is TGTGCCAGCAGTTATCGGACTAGGTTCCAAGAGACCCAGTACTTC. This chain joins TRBV6-5 and TRBJ2-5; 7 nucleotides match TRBD2. The CDR3 sequence is 15 residues long. Germline CDR1 and CDR2: MNHEY and SVGAGI. The junction had 5 bases not matched to a gene; V was cut back by 3 bases and J by 1 base.

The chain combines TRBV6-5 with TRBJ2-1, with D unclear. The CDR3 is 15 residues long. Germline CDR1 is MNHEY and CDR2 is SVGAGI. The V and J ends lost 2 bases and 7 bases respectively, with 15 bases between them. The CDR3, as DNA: TGTGCCAGCAGTTACGCAGGAGTAAGGTTAAATGAGCAGTTCTTC. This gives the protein CASSYAGVRLNEQFF.

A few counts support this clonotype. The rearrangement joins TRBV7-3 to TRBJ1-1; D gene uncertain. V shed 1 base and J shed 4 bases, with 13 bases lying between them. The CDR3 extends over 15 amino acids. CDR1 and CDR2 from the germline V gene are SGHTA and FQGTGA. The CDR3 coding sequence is TGTGCCAGCAGCTTAATCGGGGTGAGGGCCACTGAAGCTTTCTTT. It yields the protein CASSLIGVRATEAFF.

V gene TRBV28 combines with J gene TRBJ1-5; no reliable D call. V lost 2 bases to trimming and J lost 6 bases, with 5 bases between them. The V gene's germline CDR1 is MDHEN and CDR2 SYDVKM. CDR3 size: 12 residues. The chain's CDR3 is CASSLIGQPQHF. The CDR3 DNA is TGTGCCAGCAGTTTAATTGGTCAGCCCCAGCATTTT.

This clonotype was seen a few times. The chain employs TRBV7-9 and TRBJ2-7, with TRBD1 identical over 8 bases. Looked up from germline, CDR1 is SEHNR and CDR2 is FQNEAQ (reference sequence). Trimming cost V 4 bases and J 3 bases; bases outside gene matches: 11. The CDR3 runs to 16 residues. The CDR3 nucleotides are TGTGCCAGCAGCTCTTATCGCAGACAGGGGAGCTACGAGCAGTACTTC. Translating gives CASSSYRRQGSYEQYF.

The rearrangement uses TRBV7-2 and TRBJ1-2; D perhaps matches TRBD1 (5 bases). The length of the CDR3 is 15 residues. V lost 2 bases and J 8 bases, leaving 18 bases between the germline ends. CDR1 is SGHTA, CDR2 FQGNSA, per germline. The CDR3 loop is CASSLSRGYTSGYTF. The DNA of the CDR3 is TGTGCCAGCAGCTTATCACGGGGCTACACCTCCGGCTACACCTTC.

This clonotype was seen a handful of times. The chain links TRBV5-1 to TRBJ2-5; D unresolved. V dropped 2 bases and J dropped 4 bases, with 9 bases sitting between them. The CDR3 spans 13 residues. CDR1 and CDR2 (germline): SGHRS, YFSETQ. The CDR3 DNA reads TGCGCCAGCAGCTTCTTGTTCGGAGAGACCCAGTACTTC. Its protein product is CASSFLFGETQYF.

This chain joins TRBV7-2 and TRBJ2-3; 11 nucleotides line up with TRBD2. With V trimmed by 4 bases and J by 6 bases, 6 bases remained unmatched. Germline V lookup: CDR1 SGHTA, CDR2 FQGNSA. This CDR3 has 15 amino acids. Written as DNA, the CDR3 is TGTGCCAGCAGCTCACGACTAGCGGGAATGGATACGCAGTATTTT. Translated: CASSSRLAGMDTQYF. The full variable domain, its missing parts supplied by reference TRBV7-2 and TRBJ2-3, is GAGVSQSPSNKVTEKGKDVELRCDPISGHTALYWYRQSLGQGLEFLIYFQGNSAPDKSGLPSDRFSAERTGGSVSTLTIQRTQQEDSAVYLCASSSRLAGMDTQYFGPGTRLTVL.

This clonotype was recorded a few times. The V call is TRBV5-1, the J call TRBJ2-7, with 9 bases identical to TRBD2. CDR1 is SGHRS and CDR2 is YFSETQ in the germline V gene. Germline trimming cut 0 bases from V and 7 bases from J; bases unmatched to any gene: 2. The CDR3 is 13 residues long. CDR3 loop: CASSLEGLAEQYF. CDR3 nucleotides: TGCGCCAGCAGCTTGGAAGGACTAGCGGAGCAGTACTTC. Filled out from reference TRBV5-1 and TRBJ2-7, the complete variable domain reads KAGVTQTPRYLIKTRGQQVTLSCSPISGHRSVSWYQQTPGQGLQFLFEYFSETQRNKGNFPGRFSGRQFSNSRSEMNVSTLELGDSALYLCASSLEGLAEQYFGPGTRLTVT.

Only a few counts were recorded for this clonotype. The CDR3 sequence is CSLTVAKNIQYF. CDR3 nucleotide sequence: TGCAGCCTCACGGTAGCCAAAAACATTCAGTACTTC. The chain couples TRBV20-1 to TRBJ2-4; unclear D gene. The CDR3 covers 12 residues. CDR1 and CDR2 from the germline V gene are DFQATT and SNEGSKA (reference sequence).

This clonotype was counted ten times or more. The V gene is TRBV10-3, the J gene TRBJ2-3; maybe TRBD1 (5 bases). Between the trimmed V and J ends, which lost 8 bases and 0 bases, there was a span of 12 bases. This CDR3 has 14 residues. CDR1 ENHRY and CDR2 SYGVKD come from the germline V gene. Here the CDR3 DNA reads TGTGCCATCGGCCTAGGGGCTAGCACAGATACGCAGTATTTT. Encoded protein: CAIGLGASTDTQYF.

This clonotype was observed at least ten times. The CDR3 loop is CASSYKYEQYF. The CDR3 DNA follows: TGTGCCAGCAGCTACAAGTACGAGCAGTACTTC. The genes are TRBV7-2 and TRBJ2-7; D is ambiguous. The germline gives CDR1 SGHTA, CDR2 FQGNSA. Deletions cut 4 bases from V and 4 bases from J, with 5 bases between. CDR3 length equals 11 residues. The variable domain in full, with the rest retrieved from reference TRBV7-2 and TRBJ2-7, is GAGVSQSPSNKVTEKGKDVELRCDPISGHTALYWYRQSLGQGLEFLIYFQGNSAPDKSGLPSDRFSAERTGGSVSTLTIQRTQQEDSAVYLCASSYKYEQYFGPGTRLTVT.

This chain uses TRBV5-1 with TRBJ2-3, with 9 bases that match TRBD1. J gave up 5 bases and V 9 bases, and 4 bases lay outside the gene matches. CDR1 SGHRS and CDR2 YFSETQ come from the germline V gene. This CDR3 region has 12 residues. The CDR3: CATRQGEDTQYF. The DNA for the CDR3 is TGCGCCACCAGACAGGGGGAAGATACGCAGTATTTT.

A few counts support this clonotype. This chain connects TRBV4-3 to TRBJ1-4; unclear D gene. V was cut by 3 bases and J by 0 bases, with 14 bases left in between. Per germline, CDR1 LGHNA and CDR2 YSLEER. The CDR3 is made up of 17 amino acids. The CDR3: CASSQGGGVATNEKLFF. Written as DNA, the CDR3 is TGCGCCAGCAGCCAGGGCGGCGGGGTAGCAACTAATGAAAAACTGTTTTTT.

The CDR3 bases are TGTGCCAGCAGTTCATCTAGCGGGACGTCCTACGAGCAGTACTTC. Protein: CASSSSSGTSYEQYF. V and J are TRBV6-5 and TRBJ2-7; 9 positions agree with TRBD2. Trimming at V came to 4 bases and at J to 1 base, leaving 5 bases not matched to a gene. Germline V gene sequence: CDR1 MNHEY, CDR2 SVGAGI. The CDR3 loop spans 15 amino acids.

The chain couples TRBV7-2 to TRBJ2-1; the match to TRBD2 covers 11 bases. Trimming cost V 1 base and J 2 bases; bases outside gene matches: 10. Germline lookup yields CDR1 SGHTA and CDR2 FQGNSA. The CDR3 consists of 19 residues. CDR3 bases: TGTGCCAGCAGCTTAGTTACTAGCGGGGGCCTACACACCTACAATGAGCAGTTCTTC. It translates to CASSLVTSGGLHTYNEQFF. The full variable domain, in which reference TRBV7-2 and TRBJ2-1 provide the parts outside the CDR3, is GAGVSQSPSNKVTEKGKDVELRCDPISGHTALYWYRQSLGQGLEFLIYFQGNSAPDKSGLPSDRFSAERTGGSVSTLTIQRTQQEDSAVYLCASSLVTSGGLHTYNEQFFGPGTRLTVL.

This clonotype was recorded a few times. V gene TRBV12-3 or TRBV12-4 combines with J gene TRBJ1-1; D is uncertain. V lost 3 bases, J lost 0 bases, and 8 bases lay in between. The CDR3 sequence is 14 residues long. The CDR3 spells CASSFRPMNTEAFF. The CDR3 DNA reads TGTGCCAGCAGTTTTAGACCAATGAACACTGAAGCTTTCTTT.

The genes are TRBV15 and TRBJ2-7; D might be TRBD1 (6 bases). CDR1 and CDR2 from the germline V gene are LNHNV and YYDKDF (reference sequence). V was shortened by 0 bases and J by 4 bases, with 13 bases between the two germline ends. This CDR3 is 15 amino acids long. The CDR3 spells CATSRDHGTTYEQYF. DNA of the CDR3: TGTGCCACCAGCAGAGATCATGGGACAACATACGAGCAGTACTTC.

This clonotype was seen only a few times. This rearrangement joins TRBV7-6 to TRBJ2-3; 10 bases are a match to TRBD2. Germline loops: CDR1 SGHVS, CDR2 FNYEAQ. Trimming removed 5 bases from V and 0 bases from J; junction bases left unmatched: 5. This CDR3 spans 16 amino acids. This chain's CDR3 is CASSRLLAGSTDTQYF. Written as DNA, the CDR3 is TGTGCCAGCAGCCGCTTACTAGCGGGGAGCACAGATACGCAGTATTTT.

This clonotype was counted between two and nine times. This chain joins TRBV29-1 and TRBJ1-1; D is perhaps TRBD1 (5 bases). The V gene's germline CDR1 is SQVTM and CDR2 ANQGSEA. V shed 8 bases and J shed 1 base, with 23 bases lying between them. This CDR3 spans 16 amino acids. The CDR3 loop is CSSLRWDGEKNTEAFF. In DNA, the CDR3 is TGCAGCTCATTGCGGTGGGACGGGGAGAAGAACACTGAAGCTTTCTTT.

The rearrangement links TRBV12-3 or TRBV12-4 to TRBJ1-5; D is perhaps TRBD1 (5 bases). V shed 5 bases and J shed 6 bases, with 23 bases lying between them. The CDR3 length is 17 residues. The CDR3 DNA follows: TGTGCCAGCAGTGCAACATGGACCAGGGCTGCCGGTCAGCCCCAGCATTTT. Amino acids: CASSATWTRAAGQPQHF.

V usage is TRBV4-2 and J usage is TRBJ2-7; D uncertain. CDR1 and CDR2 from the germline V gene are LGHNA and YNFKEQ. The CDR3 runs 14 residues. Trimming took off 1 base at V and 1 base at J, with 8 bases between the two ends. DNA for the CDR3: TGTGCCAGCAGCCAAGCCCGTGCGTCCTACGAGCAGTACTTC. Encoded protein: CASSQARASYEQYF.

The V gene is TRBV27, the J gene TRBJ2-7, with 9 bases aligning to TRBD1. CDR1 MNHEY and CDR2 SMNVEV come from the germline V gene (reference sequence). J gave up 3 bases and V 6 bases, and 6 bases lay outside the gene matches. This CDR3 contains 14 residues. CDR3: CASRRTGDLYEQYF. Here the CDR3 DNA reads TGTGCCAGCAGGAGGACAGGGGACCTCTACGAGCAGTACTTC.

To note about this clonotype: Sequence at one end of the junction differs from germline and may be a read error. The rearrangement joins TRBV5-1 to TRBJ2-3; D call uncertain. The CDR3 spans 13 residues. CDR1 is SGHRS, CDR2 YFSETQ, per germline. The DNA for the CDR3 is TGCGCCAGCAGCTTAGCTGTTCGTGATACGAAGTATTTT. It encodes CASSLAVRDTKYF.

The CDR3 reads CASSLGLAVQTDTQYF. As DNA, the CDR3 is TGTGCCAGCAGCTTAGGACTAGCGGTTCAAACAGATACGCAGTATTTT. V is TRBV5-8 and J is TRBJ2-3; TRBD2 aligns across 10 bases. Germline trimming cut 2 bases from V and 3 bases from J; bases unmatched to any gene: 6. The CDR3 contains 16 residues. The germline CDR1 and CDR2 sequences are SGHTS and YDEGEE. The full variable domain, with the rest looked up from reference TRBV5-8 and TRBJ2-3, is EAGVTQSPTHLIKTRGQQATLRCSPISGHTSVYWYQQALGLGLQFLLWYDEGEERNRGNFPPRFSGRQFPNYSSELNVNALELEDSALYLCASSLGLAVQTDTQYFGPGTRLTVL.

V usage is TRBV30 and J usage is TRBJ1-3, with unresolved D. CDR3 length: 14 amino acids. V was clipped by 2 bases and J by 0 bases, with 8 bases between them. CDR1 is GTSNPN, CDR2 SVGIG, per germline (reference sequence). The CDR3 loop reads CAWSSTSSGNTIYF. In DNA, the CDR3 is TGTGCCTGGAGTTCCACGAGCTCTGGAAACACCATATATTTT.

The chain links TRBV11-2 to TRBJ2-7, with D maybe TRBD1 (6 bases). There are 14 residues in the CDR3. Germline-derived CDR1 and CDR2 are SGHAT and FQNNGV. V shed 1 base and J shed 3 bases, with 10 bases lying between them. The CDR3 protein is CASSLGRGIYEQYF. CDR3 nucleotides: TGTGCCAGCAGCTTAGGCAGGGGTATCTACGAGCAGTACTTC.

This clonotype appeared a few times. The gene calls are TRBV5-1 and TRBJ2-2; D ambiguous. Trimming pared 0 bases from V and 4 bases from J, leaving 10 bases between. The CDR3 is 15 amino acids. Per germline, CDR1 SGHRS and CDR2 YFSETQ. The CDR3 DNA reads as TGCGCCAGCAGCTTGGAGAGCTACTCCACCGGGGAGCTGTTTTTT. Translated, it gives CASSLESYSTGELFF.